The clone carrying this TCR beta chain was detected a few times. This sample stems from a study of radiation and T cells in renal cell carcinoma. The sample's time point: blood 4 weeks post-SBRT, at nephrectomy. Treatment specified: 15 Gy SBRT to primary tumor, nephrectomy 4 weeks later. The protocol was immunoSEQ multiplex PCR, while the TCRdb copy is restricted to in-frame clones and leaves out a portion. The data show approximately 150,000 clones, 86% seen once. The length of the CDR3 is 15 residues. CDR1 and CDR2 from the germline V gene are MDHEN and SYDVKM. V lost 7 bases and J 2 bases, leaving 17 bases between the germline ends.

This TCR was sampled from a woman aged 45 to 65 with renal cell carcinoma. V usage is TRBV28 and J usage is TRBJ1-2, with unresolved D. The material was blood, obtained from a patient whose treatment included radiotherapy and nephrectomy. The DNA of the CDR3 is TGTGCCAGCACTAAGGTCCGGGTTGGCAACTATGGCTACACCTTC. Translating it yields CASTKVRVGNYGYTF.